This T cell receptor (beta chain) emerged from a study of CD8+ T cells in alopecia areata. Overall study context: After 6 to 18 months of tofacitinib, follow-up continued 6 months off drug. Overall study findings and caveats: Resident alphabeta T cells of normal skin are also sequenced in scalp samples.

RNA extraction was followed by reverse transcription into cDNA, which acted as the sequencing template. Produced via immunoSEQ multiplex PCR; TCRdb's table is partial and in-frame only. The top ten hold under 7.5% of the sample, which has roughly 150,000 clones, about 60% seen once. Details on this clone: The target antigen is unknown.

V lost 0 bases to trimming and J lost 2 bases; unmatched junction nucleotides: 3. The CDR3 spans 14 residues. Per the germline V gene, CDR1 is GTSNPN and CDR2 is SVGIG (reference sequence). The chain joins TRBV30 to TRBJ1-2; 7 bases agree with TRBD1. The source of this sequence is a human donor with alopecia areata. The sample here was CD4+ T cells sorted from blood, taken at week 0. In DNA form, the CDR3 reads TGTGCCTGGAGTGTATCGGACAGGAACTATGGCTACACCTTC. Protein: CAWSVSDRNYGYTF.